This TCR beta chain was captured in a study of blood T cell repertoires in COVID-19 (TCRdb year 2020). In terms of the full investigation: Recovered participants in ImmuneRACE Cohort 3 were defined as having two consecutive negative NP/OP PCR tests, clearance from a healthcare professional, or resolution of symptoms. Collaborator samples came from the United States, Italy and Spain and covered acute and convalescent phases of COVID-19. Sample metadata almost always included a de-identified subject ID, COVID-19 status, age in years and sex. The samples were drawn from the first 160 participants of the ongoing ImmuneRACE study and from 950 to 1,500 subjects provided by 6 global collaborators. The repertoires were released in a freely available public database intended as a resource for research on the immune response to SARS-CoV-2. The prospective study material was composed of cDNA or gDNA derived from T cells, B-cell-depleted T cells, or PBMCs. Deeply sampled blood TCRbeta repertoires from subjects exposed to, actively infected with, or recovered from COVID-19 were included in the dataset. Where available, HLA class I and class II types were taken from metadata supplied by the sample provider and were not determined by assay-based typing.

The paper's findings and limits, for the study overall: The amount of clinical and demographic metadata varied by source and participant and was provided uncurated.

In regard to this clone: Its recognized antigen is unknown. Nothing much larger sits one base from this clone, and base qualities are not available.

Participants in the prospective study were aged about 18 to 89 years, lived in 20 to 30 United States geographic areas, and enrolled through a virtual design. In the prospective study, cohorts were assigned on the basis of participant-reported clinical history obtained from a screening survey and a study questionnaire. In the prospective study, mobile phlebotomists collected whole blood, serum and a nasopharyngeal or oropharyngeal swab from each participant. Additional blood draws and questionnaires over an approximately 2-month period could optionally be provided by prospective study participants. Before DNA extraction, prospective study blood samples were shipped either frozen or at room temperature. The CDR3 spans 17 residues, from the cysteine through the phenylalanine. Only the CDR3 part of the read is kept: 51 bases, read in frame from the first base. CDR1 and CDR2 were assigned from the germline V gene as KGHDR and SFDVKD. After removal of 1 base from V and 3 bases from J, the junction retains 2 bases not matched to a gene.

TCRbeta CDR3 regions were amplified from genomic DNA by means of the immunoSEQ Assay, a bias-controlled multiplex PCR. In the source study's methods: Nucleated cell counts per sample were estimated from amplification of reference gene primers within the assay. To quantify the absolute abundance of each unique TCRbeta CDR3 rearrangement, sequence reads were collapsed and filtered. Productive Simpson clonality was computed per sample as the square root of Simpson's diversity index over productive rearrangements. This is the immuneACCESS table as TCRdb keeps it, with only in-frame sequences that have V and J called. A part of the clones is gone; compared with another copy, unresolved V genes explain less than half, and the rest is unexplained. The V and J calls and clone size are taken from that table; D and trimming were inferred from the DNA. The sample table records some 300,000 clones; 88% of these occur just once. The ten largest make up around 2% of the sample.

The sample consisted of PBMCs or T cells enriched from blood (not recorded which). The source of this sequence is a woman aged 55 to 70 in a cohort exposed to, infected with or recovered from COVID-19 (not recorded which). The receptor chain draws on TRBV24-1 and TRBJ2-2; 12 of the junction bases match TRBD2. The sequenced DNA is TGTGCCACCAGTGATTTCCCTAGCGGGAGGGACACCGGGGAGCTGTTTTTT. Translation gives CATSDFPSGRDTGELFF.